One sample yielded the 5 T cell receptor beta chains listed below, sequenced in a study of immune characterization of retroperitoneal liposarcoma. TCRdb used MiXCR to reprocess the PCR reads, holding one entry per CDR3 protein. The sample has 3,000 or so distinct CDR3 sequences; roughly 42% are singletons. The sequencing input was tumor tissue. The receptors were gathered from a male donor with retroperitoneal liposarcoma.

This clonotype is labeled hyperexpanded. The rearrangement links TRBV6-1 to TRBJ2-2, with D possibly TRBD1 on 6 matching bases. Trimming pared 6 bases from V and 6 bases from J, leaving 14 bases between. Germline CDR1 reads MNHNS; CDR2 reads SASEGT. This CDR3 spans 14 amino acids. The DNA for the CDR3 is TGTGCCAGCAGCATTAAACAGGGACCCGGGGAGCTGTTTTTT. Its protein is CASSIKQGPGELFF.

This chain uses TRBV5-1 with TRBJ2-1; D uncertain. Trimming pared 6 bases from V and 2 bases from J, leaving 15 bases between. This CDR3 spans 15 amino acids. CDR1 is SGHRS and CDR2 is YFSETQ in the germline V gene. This chain's CDR3 is CASKQDEGPYNEQFF. DNA for the CDR3: TGCGCCAGCAAGCAAGATGAAGGTCCCTACAATGAGCAGTTCTTC. Full variable domain (missing parts from reference TRBV5-1 and TRBJ2-1): KAGVTQTPRYLIKTRGQQVTLSCSPISGHRSVSWYQQTPGQGLQFLFEYFSETQRNKGNFPGRFSGRQFSNSRSEMNVSTLELGDSALYLCASKQDEGPYNEQFFGPGTRLTVL.

This chain joins TRBV6-5 and TRBJ2-5, with 9 bases that match TRBD2. The CDR3 extends over 15 amino acids. The V and J ends lost 8 bases and 5 bases, in that order; junction bases with no gene match: 12. Germline CDR1 is MNHEY and CDR2 is SVGAGI. As DNA, the CDR3 is TGTGCCAGCTCAACGGTGCGGGGGGGCCTTGAGACCCAGTACTTC. Translation gives CASSTVRGGLETQYF.

CDR3 bases: TGTGCCAGCAGCTCCCGGGGGGGACTAGCGGGATGGAATGAGCAGTTCTTC. Protein sequence: CASSSRGGLAGWNEQFF. The chain employs TRBV7-2 and TRBJ2-1; 13 positions agree with TRBD2. From germline, CDR1 is SGHTA and CDR2 FQGNSA. This CDR3 region has 17 residues. V lost 4 bases, J lost 7 bases, and 10 bases stayed unmatched.

Relative to its sample, this clonotype is large. The chain employs TRBV11-2 and TRBJ2-5, with a possible D match to TRBD1 (6 bases). CDR1 and CDR2 from the germline V gene are SGHAT and FQNNGV. Trimming cost V 7 bases and J 2 bases, with 14 bases left between them. This CDR3 comprises 14 residues. In DNA form, the CDR3 reads TGTGCCAGCACCGTAACAGGGCTTCAAGAGACCCAGTACTTC. This gives the protein CASTVTGLQETQYF.